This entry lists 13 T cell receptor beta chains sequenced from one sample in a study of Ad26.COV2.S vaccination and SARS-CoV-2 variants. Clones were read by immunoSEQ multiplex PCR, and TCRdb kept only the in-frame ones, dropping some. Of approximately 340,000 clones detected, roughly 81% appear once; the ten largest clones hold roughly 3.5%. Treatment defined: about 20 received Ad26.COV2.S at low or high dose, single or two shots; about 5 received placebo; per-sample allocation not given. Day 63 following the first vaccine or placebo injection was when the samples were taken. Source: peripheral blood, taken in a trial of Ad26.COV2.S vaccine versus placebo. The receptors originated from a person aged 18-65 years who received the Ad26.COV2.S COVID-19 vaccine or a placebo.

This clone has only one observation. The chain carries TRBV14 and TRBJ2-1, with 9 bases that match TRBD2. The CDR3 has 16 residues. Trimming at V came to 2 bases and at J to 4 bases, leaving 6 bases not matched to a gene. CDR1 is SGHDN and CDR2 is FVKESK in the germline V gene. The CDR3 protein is CASSQFSGRIYNEQFF. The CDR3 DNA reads TGTGCCAGCAGCCAATTTAGCGGGAGAATATACAATGAGCAGTTCTTC.

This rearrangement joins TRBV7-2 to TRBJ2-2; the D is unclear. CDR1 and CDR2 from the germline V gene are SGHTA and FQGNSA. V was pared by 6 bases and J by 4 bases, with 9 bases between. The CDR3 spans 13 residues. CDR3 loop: CASSSTGTGELFF. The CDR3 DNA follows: TGTGCCAGCAGTTCCACGGGCACCGGGGAGCTGTTTTTT. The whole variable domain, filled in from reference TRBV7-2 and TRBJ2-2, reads GAGVSQSPSNKVTEKGKDVELRCDPISGHTALYWYRQSLGQGLEFLIYFQGNSAPDKSGLPSDRFSAERTGGSVSTLTIQRTQQEDSAVYLCASSSTGTGELFFGEGSRLTVL.

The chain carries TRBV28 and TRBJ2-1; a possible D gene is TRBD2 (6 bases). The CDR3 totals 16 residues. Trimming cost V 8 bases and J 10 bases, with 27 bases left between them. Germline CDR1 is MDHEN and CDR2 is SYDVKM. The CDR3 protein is CASLRAGTGQRVEQFF. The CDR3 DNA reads TGTGCCAGCCTCAGGGCGGGGACCGGCCAACGTGTCGAGCAGTTCTTC.

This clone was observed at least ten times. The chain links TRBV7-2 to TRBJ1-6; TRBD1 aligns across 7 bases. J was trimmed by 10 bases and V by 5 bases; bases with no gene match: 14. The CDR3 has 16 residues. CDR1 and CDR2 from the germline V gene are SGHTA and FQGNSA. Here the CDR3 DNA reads TGTGCCAGCAGCCCCCAGCCACCAGGGGGTGGGTCACCCCTCCACTTT. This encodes CASSPQPPGGGSPLHF.

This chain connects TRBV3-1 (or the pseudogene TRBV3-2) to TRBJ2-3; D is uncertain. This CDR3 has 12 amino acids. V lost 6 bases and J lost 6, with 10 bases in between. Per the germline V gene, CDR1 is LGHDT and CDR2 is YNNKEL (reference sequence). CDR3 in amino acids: CASSMGWDTQYF. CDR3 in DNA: TGTGCCAGCAGTATGGGGTGGGATACGCAGTATTTT.

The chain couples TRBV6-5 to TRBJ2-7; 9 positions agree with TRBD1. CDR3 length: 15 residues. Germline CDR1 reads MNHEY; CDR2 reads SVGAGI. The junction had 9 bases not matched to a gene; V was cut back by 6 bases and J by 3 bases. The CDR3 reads CASRRNRDRDYEQYF. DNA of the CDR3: TGTGCCAGCAGGAGAAACCGGGACAGGGACTACGAGCAGTACTTC.

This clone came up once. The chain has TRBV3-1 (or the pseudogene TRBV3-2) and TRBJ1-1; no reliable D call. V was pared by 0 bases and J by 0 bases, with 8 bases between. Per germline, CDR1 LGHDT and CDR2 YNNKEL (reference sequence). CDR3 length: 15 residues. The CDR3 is CASSQDREVNTEAFF. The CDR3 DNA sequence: TGTGCCAGCAGCCAAGATAGGGAGGTGAACACTGAAGCTTTCTTT.

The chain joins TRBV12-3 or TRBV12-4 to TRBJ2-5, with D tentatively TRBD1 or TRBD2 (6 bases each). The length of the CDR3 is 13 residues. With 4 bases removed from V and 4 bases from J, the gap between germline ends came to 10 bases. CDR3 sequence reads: CASSWGASETQYF. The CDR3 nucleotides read TGTGCCAGCAGTTGGGGGGCCTCAGAGACCCAGTACTTC.

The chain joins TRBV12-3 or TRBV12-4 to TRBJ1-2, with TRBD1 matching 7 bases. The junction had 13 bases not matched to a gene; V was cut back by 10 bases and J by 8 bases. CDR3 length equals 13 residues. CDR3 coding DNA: TGTGCCACACGACTTACAGGGGACGGCGGCTACACCTTC. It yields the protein CATRLTGDGGYTF.

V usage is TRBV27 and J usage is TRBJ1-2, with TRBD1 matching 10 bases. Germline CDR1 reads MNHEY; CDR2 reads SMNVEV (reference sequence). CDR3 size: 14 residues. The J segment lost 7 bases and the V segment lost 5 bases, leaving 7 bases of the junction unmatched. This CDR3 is CASSTTGGRSGYTF. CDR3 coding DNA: TGTGCCAGCAGTACGACAGGGGGCAGGAGTGGCTACACCTTC.

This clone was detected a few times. Here the CDR3 reads CASSQEGYEQFF. The DNA for the CDR3 is TGTGCCAGCAGCCAGGAGGGGTATGAGCAGTTCTTC. The V gene is TRBV3-1 (or the pseudogene TRBV3-2), the J gene TRBJ2-1, with a possible D match to TRBD2 (6 bases). The V end was cut by 3 bases, the J end by 8 bases, with 8 bases between. Looked up from germline, CDR1 is LGHDT and CDR2 is YNNKEL (reference sequence). This CDR3 has 12 residues.

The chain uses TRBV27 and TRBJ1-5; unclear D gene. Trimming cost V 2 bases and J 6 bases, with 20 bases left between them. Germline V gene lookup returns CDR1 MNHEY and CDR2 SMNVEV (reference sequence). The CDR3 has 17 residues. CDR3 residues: CASSLAPREGRGQPQHF. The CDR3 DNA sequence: TGTGCCAGCAGTTTAGCCCCTCGGGAGGGCCGGGGTCAGCCCCAGCATTTT.

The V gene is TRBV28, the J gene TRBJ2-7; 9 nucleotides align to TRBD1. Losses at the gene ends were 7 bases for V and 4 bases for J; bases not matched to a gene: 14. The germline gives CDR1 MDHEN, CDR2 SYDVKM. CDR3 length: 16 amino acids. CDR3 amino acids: CASTNLGQGLEYEQYF. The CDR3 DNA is TGTGCCAGCACCAACCTAGGACAGGGGTTAGAGTACGAGCAGTACTTC.